One and the same sample provided the 23 T cell receptor beta chains below, sequenced in a study of patients and donors after allogeneic stem cell transplantation. TCRdb reprocessed the RT-PCR reads via MiXCR and lists one record per CDR3 protein. Of approximately 430,000 distinct CDR3 sequences listed, around 16% are singletons. The sample comprised blood, either unsorted or a sorted T cell fraction (not recorded which). The receptors originated from a human donor who was either an allogeneic HSCT recipient or a stem cell or donor lymphocyte infusion donor (not recorded which). It is not recorded whose cells these are; they may come from a transplant donor.

The rearrangement uses TRBV5-1 and TRBJ2-7; the match to TRBD1 covers 7 bases. The germline gives CDR1 SGHRS, CDR2 YFSETQ. Trimming removed 0 bases from V and 3 bases from J; junction bases left unmatched: 9. The CDR3 totals 16 residues. This CDR3 is CASSLGPRQGLYEQYF. The CDR3 coding sequence is TGCGCCAGCAGCTTGGGACCTCGACAGGGTCTCTACGAGCAGTACTTC.

The rearrangement joins TRBV16 to TRBJ2-7; perhaps TRBD1 as D (6 bases). Trimming removed 4 bases at V and 7 bases at J, with 8 bases between. CDR1 and CDR2 from the germline V gene are KGHSY and FQNENV. The CDR3 runs 11 residues. CDR3 region: CASSRGQEQYF. The CDR3 DNA is TGTGCCAGCAGCCGAGGACAGGAGCAGTACTTC.

The genes are TRBV11-3 and TRBJ2-3, with D possibly being TRBD1 (6 bases). CDR1 is SGHNT and CDR2 is YENEEA in the germline V gene. The CDR3 is made up of 14 amino acids. The V end lost 3 bases, the J end lost 6 bases, and 13 bases lay between the germline ends. The CDR3 DNA sequence: TGTGCCAGCAGCTTGCAGGGGCGCGGGGATACGCAGTATTTT. As protein: CASSLQGRGDTQYF.

This clonotype was observed a handful of times. The rearrangement joins TRBV7-2 to TRBJ1-2; tentatively, D is TRBD1 (5 bases). There are 16 residues in the CDR3. The germline V and J ends were trimmed by 4 bases and 4 bases, with 19 bases remaining between them. Germline CDR1 is SGHTA and CDR2 is FQGNSA. CDR3 sequence reads: CASSSARARKLYGYTF. The CDR3 DNA reads as TGTGCCAGCAGCTCCGCCAGGGCCAGAAAACTCTATGGCTACACCTTC.

The gene calls are TRBV5-1 and TRBJ1-2; D might be TRBD1 (5 bases). V gave up 2 bases and J gave up 2 bases, with 16 bases separating them. CDR3 length equals 16 residues. Per germline, CDR1 SGHRS and CDR2 YFSETQ. The CDR3: CASSFIARGWNYGYTF. DNA for the CDR3: TGCGCCAGCAGCTTTATCGCCCGGGGCTGGAACTATGGCTACACCTTC. The complete variable domain, with remaining parts taken from reference TRBV5-1 and TRBJ1-2, reads KAGVTQTPRYLIKTRGQQVTLSCSPISGHRSVSWYQQTPGQGLQFLFEYFSETQRNKGNFPGRFSGRQFSNSRSEMNVSTLELGDSALYLCASSFIARGWNYGYTFGSGTRLTVV.

The chain joins TRBV6-2 or TRBV6-3 to TRBJ2-5; TRBD2 aligns across 12 bases. Germline CDR1 is MNHEY and CDR2 is SVGEGT. The junction had 7 bases not matched to a gene; V was cut back by 6 bases and J by 5 bases. The CDR3 runs 15 residues. The CDR3 DNA sequence: TGTGCCAGCAGACCCCTAGCGGGGGGGCCCGAGACCCAGTACTTC. Protein sequence: CASRPLAGGPETQYF.

This clonotype was counted only a few times. The rearrangement joins TRBV29-1 to TRBJ2-2; D is ambiguous. With 4 bases removed from V and 4 bases from J, the gap between germline ends came to 4 bases. The germline gives CDR1 SQVTM, CDR2 ANQGSEA. The length of the CDR3 is 11 residues. The CDR3 sequence: CSVAFTGELFF. In DNA, the CDR3 is TGCAGCGTTGCCTTCACCGGGGAGCTGTTTTTT.

This clonotype was observed a few times. The chain has TRBV6-1 and TRBJ2-7; weak D call: TRBD1 (6 bases). V lost 6 bases to trimming and J lost 4 bases, with 25 bases between them. The CDR3 consists of 17 residues. Germline V gives CDR1 MNHNS, CDR2 SASEGT. The CDR3 is CASRILTGKSTFYEQYF. CDR3 DNA: TGTGCCAGCAGGATCCTAACAGGGAAATCAACCTTTTACGAGCAGTACTTC.

The CDR3: CASSSFGNQPQHF. DNA of the CDR3: TGTGCCAGCAGCTCCTTCGGGAATCAGCCCCAGCATTTT. The rearrangement links TRBV5-8 to TRBJ1-5; D is unresolved. The germline CDR1 and CDR2 sequences are SGHTS and YDEGEE. The CDR3 runs to 13 residues. The V end lost 3 bases, the J end lost 4 bases, and 8 bases lay between the germline ends.

Only a few counts were recorded for this clonotype. The V gene is TRBV27, the J gene TRBJ2-3; 7 bases match TRBD1. The V gene's germline CDR1 is MNHEY and CDR2 SMNVEV (reference sequence). The CDR3 totals 17 residues. After removal of 5 bases from V and 2 bases from J, the junction contained 13 bases not matched to a gene. The CDR3 loop reads CASSDLRSGTDTDTQYF. The CDR3 DNA follows: TGTGCCAGCAGTGACCTTAGATCCGGGACAGACACAGATACGCAGTATTTT.

Regarding this clonotype: The junction and the germline gene differ at one end; a read error may be behind it. The CDR3 loop reads CASRPTLF. In nucleotides, the CDR3 is TGTGCCAGCAGACCGACCCTGTTT. The chain couples TRBV7-9 to TRBJ2-3; D is undetermined. CDR1 and CDR2 from the germline V gene are SEHNR and FQNEAQ (reference sequence). This CDR3 contains 8 residues. The whole variable domain, filled in from reference TRBV7-9 and TRBJ2-3, reads DTGVSQNPRHKITKRGQNVTFRCDPISEHNRLYWYRQTLGQGPEFLTYFQNEAQLEKSRLLSDRFSAERPKGSFSTLEIQRTEQGDSAMYLCASRPTLFGPGTRLTVL.

The rearrangement uses TRBV6-1 and TRBJ2-7; 9 nucleotides line up with TRBD2. This CDR3 spans 16 amino acids. The germline CDR1 and CDR2 sequences are MNHNS and SASEGT. The trim removed 7 bases at V and 5 bases at J, leaving 15 bases unmatched. CDR3 sequence: CASTLGRAGGQDEQYF. The CDR3 DNA is TGTGCCAGCACGTTGGGTCGAGCGGGAGGCCAGGACGAGCAGTACTTC.

This clonotype was picked up a small number of times. The genes are TRBV12-3 or TRBV12-4 and TRBJ2-3; D gene ambiguous. The V end was cut by 6 bases, the J end by 3 bases, with 16 bases between. The length of the CDR3 is 15 residues. CDR3 protein: CASSPGQAMTDTQYF. The CDR3, as DNA: TGTGCCAGCAGCCCCGGCCAGGCAATGACAGATACGCAGTATTTT.

This clonotype was counted between two and nine times. The rearrangement uses TRBV5-1 and TRBJ2-1, with 12 bases identical to TRBD2. CDR1 is SGHRS and CDR2 is YFSETQ in the germline V gene. With V trimmed by 4 bases and J by 2 bases, 10 bases remained unmatched. CDR3 length: 18 amino acids. CDR3 DNA sequence: TGCGCCAGCAGCGTGACCGGACTAGCGGGGATAACCTACAATGAGCAGTTCTTC. Translation: CASSVTGLAGITYNEQFF.

The sample holds a few counts of this clonotype. The chain recombines TRBV7-8 with TRBJ2-2; no reliable D call. The ends were cut back, 8 bases at V and 4 bases at J, with 11 bases in the middle. Germline V gene lookup returns CDR1 SGHVS and CDR2 FQNEAQ. CDR3 length equals 13 residues. Here the CDR3 reads CASVDGPTGELFF. The CDR3 bases are TGTGCCAGCGTCGACGGACCCACCGGGGAGCTGTTTTTT.

There are a few counts of this clonotype. This chain links TRBV7-9 with TRBJ1-4, with D tentatively TRBD1 (5 bases). Germline CDR1 is SEHNR and CDR2 is FQNEAQ (reference sequence). The CDR3 extends over 14 amino acids. V lost 5 bases, J lost 8 bases, and 15 bases lay in between. The DNA of the CDR3 is TGTGCCAGCAGCGTTCTCGGGGCGAGCGAAAAACTGTTTTTT. Translated, it gives CASSVLGASEKLFF.

V gene TRBV30 combines with J gene TRBJ1-2; no firm D call. The CDR3 is made up of 11 amino acids. The germline gives CDR1 GTSNPN, CDR2 SVGIG (reference sequence). Between the trimmed V and J ends, which lost 3 bases and 5 bases, there was a span of 7 bases. CDR3 amino acids: CAWRVLYGYTF. DNA for the CDR3: TGTGCCTGGAGAGTCCTATATGGCTACACCTTC.

Only a few counts were recorded for this clonotype. The rearrangement uses TRBV19 and TRBJ2-1, with 8 bases fitting TRBD1. The CDR3 consists of 15 residues. Losses at the gene ends were 3 bases for V and 9 bases for J; bases not matched to a gene: 10. Germline CDR1 and CDR2: LNHDA and SQIVND (reference sequence). The CDR3, as DNA: TGTGCCAGTAGTATTAAGGCAGGGGGCCGGTTTGAGCAGTTCTTC. This codes for CASSIKAGGRFEQFF. The whole variable domain, remainder taken from reference TRBV19 and TRBJ2-1, is DGGITQSPKYLFRKEGQNVTLSCEQNLNHDAMYWYRQDPGQGLRLIYYSQIVNDFQKGDIAEGYSVSREKKESFPLTVTSAQKNPTAFYLCASSIKAGGRFEQFFGPGTRLTVL.

This chain joins TRBV7-2 and TRBJ2-5, with a tentative D call TRBD1 (5 bases). Germline V CDR1 and CDR2: SGHTA, FQGNSA. V was clipped by 5 bases and J by 2 bases, with 21 bases between them. CDR3 length equals 17 residues. The CDR3 coding sequence is TGTGCCAGCAGCCCCGTGCGATTACGACAGACACAAGAGACCCAGTACTTC. Amino acid sequence: CASSPVRLRQTQETQYF.

The genes are TRBV13 and TRBJ2-3; the match to TRBD2 covers 10 bases. V gave up 2 bases and J gave up 3 bases; unmatched junction bases: 11. Germline assignment: CDR1 PRHDT and CDR2 FYEKMQ (reference sequence). The CDR3 extends over 18 amino acids. The CDR3 reads CASSLLSLASGSTDTQYF. The CDR3, as DNA: TGTGCCAGCAGCTTATTATCCCTCGCTAGCGGGAGTACAGATACGCAGTATTTT.

The gene calls are TRBV20-1 and TRBJ1-2; maybe TRBD1 (5 bases). Germline CDR1 DFQATT, CDR2 SNEGSKA (reference sequence). V was shortened by 5 bases and J by 7 bases, with 17 bases between the two germline ends. The CDR3 contains 13 residues. The CDR3 region has the DNA TGCAGTGCTGGATCGCAGGGTAACGGTGGCTACACCTTC. Amino acid sequence: CSAGSQGNGGYTF.

The table lists this clonotype with a few counts. This chain links TRBV6-5 with TRBJ2-3; perhaps D is TRBD1 or TRBD2 (5 bases each). Per the germline V gene, CDR1 is MNHEY and CDR2 is SVGAGI. V dropped 3 bases and J dropped 1 base, with 8 bases sitting between them. The CDR3 is 14 amino acids. CDR3 protein: CASSYGGGTDTQYF. The CDR3 nucleotides are TGTGCCAGCAGTTATGGGGGAGGCACAGATACGCAGTATTTT.

The chain uses TRBV7-9 and TRBJ1-3; D gene uncertain. This CDR3 contains 15 residues. V was cut by 2 bases and J by 0 bases, with 8 bases left in between. Germline CDR1 and CDR2: SEHNR and FQNEAQ (reference sequence). CDR3 DNA: TGTGCCAGCAGCTTATCCGGAAACTCTGGAAACACCATATATTTT. It codes for CASSLSGNSGNTIYF.